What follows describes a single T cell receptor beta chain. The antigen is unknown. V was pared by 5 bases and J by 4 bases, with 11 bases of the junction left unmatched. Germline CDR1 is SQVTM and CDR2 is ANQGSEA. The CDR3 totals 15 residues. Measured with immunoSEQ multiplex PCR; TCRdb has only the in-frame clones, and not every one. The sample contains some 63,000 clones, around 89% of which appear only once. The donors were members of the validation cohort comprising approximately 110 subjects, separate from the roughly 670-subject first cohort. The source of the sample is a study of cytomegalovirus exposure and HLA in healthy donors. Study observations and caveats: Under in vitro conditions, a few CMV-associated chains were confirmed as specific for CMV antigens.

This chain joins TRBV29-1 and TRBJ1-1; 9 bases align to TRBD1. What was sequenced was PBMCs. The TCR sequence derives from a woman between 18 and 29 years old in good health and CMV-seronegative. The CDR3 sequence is CSVRPGTGPGTEAFF. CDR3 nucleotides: TGCAGCGTTCGTCCCGGGACAGGGCCGGGCACTGAAGCTTTCTTT.